Described below is a single T cell receptor beta chain sequence and its context. No antigen is known for it. Base qualities are not provided; no much larger clone lies one nucleotide away. CDR3 length: 15 amino acids, cysteine to phenylalanine. Only the CDR3 portion is preserved as DNA: 45 bases, with reading frame beginning at the first base. Reading the germline V gene gives CDR1 ENHRY and CDR2 SYGVKD. Between the V and J ends, shortened by 7 bases and 0 bases respectively, the junction contains 15 bases. These data originate in a study of T cell responses to AZD1222 COVID-19 vaccine (dated by TCRdb to the early 2020s). The study in broad terms: AZD1222 recipients whose second dose came at about 4 weeks and those whose second dose came at about 12 weeks were combined into one group, since spike-specific TCR depth and breadth did not differ between the two schedules. A total of approximately 250 trial participants underwent TCR sequencing, of whom some 200 had received two doses of AZD1222 and approximately 26 had received two doses of the MenACWY control vaccine. Trial participants were enrolled by age into 18-55, 56-69 and 70-plus year subgroups, with about 150, 27 and 61 TCR-sequenced participants respectively.

The CDR3 regions of human TCRbeta chains were analyzed by immunosequencing. The original methods were these. Repertoire TCRs were checked for matches against a reference library of SARS-CoV-2-specific TCRs that had been generated using the MIRA antigen-specificity platform. Breadth meant the fraction of unique TCRs that were SARS-CoV-2-associated, whereas depth meant the fraction of total T cells that were SARS-CoV-2-associated. Using the MIRA data, every spike-specific TCR was mapped to the spike region that the TCR reacted to and assigned to either a CD4 or a CD8 class. Log10-transformed breadth and depth values were compared by one-way ANOVA with Sidak's multiple comparisons tests. The clones in this table, taken by TCRdb from immuneACCESS, are in-frame only. Not every clone is retained; where verified, under half of the shortfall comes from an unresolved V gene, and the cause of the rest is unknown. V and J calls and clone size are given by that table; D and trimming were obtained from the DNA. This sample lists 75,000 to 100,000 clones; approximately 91% were detected once. The ten largest clones add up to 2.4% of the sample.

The time point label, as the study defines it: baseline before first vaccination. Vaccinee samples came from UK trials COV001 and COV002, including a single-blind randomized controlled phase 2/3 trial of AZD1222 (ChAdOx1 nCoV-19) in healthy adults. Trial participant PBMC samples were collected at day 0 and day 28 after the second dose for TCRbeta chain sequencing. The paper's findings and limits, for the study overall: Most participants were white British and females outnumbered males, and the authors suggested that clonal diversity may have been underestimated. CD4 TCRs associated with the vaccine covered the entire spike protein, and the dominant responses were in regions 160-218 and 743-854. Reportedly, close to half of the unique spike-specific TCRs recognized epitopes lying outside the regions that are mutated in the B.1.351 and B.1.1.7 variants. Because no samples from the day 14 peak response were available, repertoires could be characterized only after the peak T cell response. After two AZD1222 doses, both the breadth and the depth of spike-specific TCRs were significantly higher than at day 0 and than in MenACWY recipients. Conclusions about previously exposed vaccinees are limited because only a handful of AZD1222 recipients were SARS-CoV-2 seropositive at baseline. In the small 56-69-year group, the increase in depth fell short of significance, most likely because of low power.

The sequence links TRBV10-3 to TRBJ1-1; perhaps TRBD1 is the D gene, with 5 bases matching. The sequencing here drew on peripheral blood, taken on day 0 of AZD1222 vaccination. This TCR was recovered from an adult in good health. For the CDR3, the sequence is CAITRQIHMNTEAFF. The DNA reads as follows: TGTGCCATCACCAGACAGATTCACATGAACACTGAAGCTTTCTTT.